The next 17 T cell receptor beta chains were all read from a single sample in a study of technical replicates of blood from several donors. Sequencing used immunoSEQ multiplex PCR; TCRdb keeps in-frame clones, though not all of them. This sample has 64,000 or so clones, with 70% to 90% found just once. Sequences were obtained from PBMCs. All receptors come from a human donor in good health. Some clones in this sample may be carry-over from other donors' samples.

The chain carries TRBV4-2 and TRBJ1-2; TRBD1 is a possible D gene (5 bases). V was shortened by 0 bases and J by 5 bases, with 13 bases between the two germline ends. The CDR3 is 15 residues long. The V gene's germline CDR1 is LGHNA and CDR2 YNFKEQ. The CDR3, as DNA: TGTGCCAGCAGCCAAGAAGGTGGGGCGAGTTATGGCTACACCTTC. Translating it yields CASSQEGGASYGYTF.

The chain uses TRBV5-1 and TRBJ2-7; 9 nucleotides align to TRBD1. The trim removed 4 bases at V and 3 bases at J, leaving 17 bases unmatched. The CDR3 length is 18 residues. Germline lookup yields CDR1 SGHRS and CDR2 YFSETQ. CDR3 region: CASSQLPTGTGRSYEQYF. The CDR3 DNA follows: TGCGCCAGCAGCCAACTACCGACCGGGACAGGGAGAAGCTACGAGCAGTACTTC.

The V call is TRBV2, the J call TRBJ1-5; TRBD1 is a possible D gene (5 bases). Trimming removed 6 bases at V and 2 bases at J, with 11 bases between. The CDR3 totals 14 residues. Germline CDR1 and CDR2: SNHLY and FYNNEI. CDR3 protein: CASRAGEGNQPQHF. The DNA for the CDR3 is TGTGCCAGCAGGGCGGGGGAAGGCAATCAGCCCCAGCATTTT.

The V and J genes are TRBV6-5 and TRBJ2-5, with 11 bases fitting TRBD2. There are 14 residues in the CDR3. Germline CDR1 and CDR2: MNHEY and SVGAGI. J gave up 6 bases and V 4 bases, and 4 bases lay outside the gene matches. The CDR3 coding sequence is TGTGCCAGCAGTTCGGGACTAGCGGTGAAGACCCAGTACTTC. Its protein product is CASSSGLAVKTQYF.

This clone was seen once. This chain joins TRBV5-4 and TRBJ2-5; D is uncertain. Germline V gene data show CDR1 as SGHNT and CDR2 as YYREEE (reference sequence). V lost 4 bases to trimming and J lost 6 bases, with 16 bases between them. The CDR3 contains 14 residues. In DNA, the CDR3 is TGTGCCAGCAGCCCCAATTCCGACACAAAGACCCAGTACTTC. Protein sequence: CASSPNSDTKTQYF.

The J gene is TRBJ1-1, the V gene TRBV4-2; no reliable D call. From germline, CDR1 is LGHNA and CDR2 YNFKEQ. The CDR3 is 15 residues long. V was shortened by 4 bases and J by 2 bases, with 14 bases between the two germline ends. This chain's CDR3 is CASSRGGSENTEAFF. For the CDR3, the DNA is TGTGCCAGCAGCCGGGGAGGATCTGAAAACACTGAAGCTTTCTTT.

V is TRBV2 and J is TRBJ1-6; possible D gene TRBD1, 6 bases. Deletions cut 3 bases from V and 7 bases from J, with 10 bases between. Germline V lookup: CDR1 SNHLY, CDR2 FYNNEI. The CDR3 is 14 amino acids. DNA of the CDR3: TGTGCCAGCAGTGACAGGGACACAAATTCACCCCTCCACTTT. This sequence encodes CASSDRDTNSPLHF.

The V gene is TRBV9, the J gene TRBJ2-5; perhaps TRBD2 as D (6 bases). Germline CDR1 SGDLS, CDR2 YYNGEE. V shed 0 bases and J shed 7 bases, with 13 bases lying between them. The CDR3 has 14 amino acids. The CDR3 DNA reads as TGTGCCAGCAGCGTAGGAGGCCGGGGGTGGACCCAGTACTTC. Translating it yields CASSVGGRGWTQYF.

This sequence joins TRBV25-1 and TRBJ2-3; TRBD1 aligns across 9 bases. There are 15 residues in the CDR3. Germline trimming cut 2 bases from V and 2 bases from J; bases unmatched to any gene: 2. CDR1 and CDR2 from the germline V gene are MGHDK and SYGVNS. CDR3 in amino acids: CASSEGTGNTDTQYF. The CDR3 DNA follows: TGTGCCAGCAGTGAAGGGACAGGGAACACAGATACGCAGTATTTT.

The chain couples TRBV6-4 to TRBJ2-7; the D gene is possibly TRBD1 (6 bases). There are 13 residues in the CDR3. The ends were cut back, 6 bases at V and 3 bases at J, with 12 bases in the middle. In germline, CDR1 is MRHNA, CDR2 SNTAGT. As DNA, the CDR3 is TGTGCCAGCAGCCGGGAACAGGGCTACGAGCAGTACTTC. Residues: CASSREQGYEQYF.

The rearrangement uses TRBV10-3 and TRBJ1-2; 10 bases fit TRBD1. With 3 bases clipped from V and 4 bases from J, the junction kept 5 bases outside the gene matches. CDR1 is ENHRY and CDR2 is SYGVKD in the germline V gene. CDR3 length: 15 residues. The chain's CDR3 is CAISDQDRGGYGYTF. CDR3 nucleotides: TGTGCCATCAGTGACCAGGACAGGGGGGGCTATGGCTACACCTTC.

A few counts support this clone. The chain has TRBV4-3 and TRBJ1-1, with D possibly being TRBD1 (6 bases). Germline V gene lookup returns CDR1 LGHNA and CDR2 YSLEER. CDR3 length equals 16 residues. Deletions cut 0 bases from V and 6 bases from J, with 17 bases between. The CDR3 nucleotides are TGCGCCAGCAGCCAAGATCGGGGAGGGGGGTCGGCTGAAGCTTTCTTT. The encoded protein is CASSQDRGGGSAEAFF.

This clone appeared once. The chain uses TRBV12-5 and TRBJ2-1; 10 positions match TRBD2. With V trimmed by 5 bases and J by 4 bases, 8 bases remained unmatched. Germline V gives CDR1 LGHNT, CDR2 FRNRAP. The CDR3 has 16 amino acids. CDR3 in amino acids: CASGAESGRGYNEQFF. DNA of the CDR3: TGTGCTAGTGGTGCCGAGAGCGGGAGGGGTTACAATGAGCAGTTCTTC.

V gene TRBV7-9 combines with J gene TRBJ2-1, with D possibly matching TRBD2 (5 bases). The germline V gene encodes CDR1 SEHNR and CDR2 FQNEAQ (reference sequence). The CDR3 is made up of 15 amino acids. The germline V and J ends were trimmed by 5 bases and 2 bases, with 13 bases remaining between them. CDR3 in amino acids: CASSRGLGPYNEQFF. The CDR3 region has the DNA TGTGCCAGCAGCAGAGGGTTGGGTCCCTACAATGAGCAGTTCTTC.

This chain uses TRBV7-9 with TRBJ1-4; weak D call: TRBD1 (6 bases). The V gene's germline CDR1 is SEHNR and CDR2 FQNEAQ (reference sequence). CDR3 size: 12 residues. V lost 4 bases to trimming and J lost 8 bases, with 8 bases between them. The CDR3 loop reads CASSSDREKLFF. CDR3 sequence (DNA): TGTGCCAGCAGCTCAGACAGGGAAAAACTGTTTTTT. Full variable domain (rest looked up from reference TRBV7-9 and TRBJ1-4): DTGVSQNPRHKITKRGQNVTFRCDPISEHNRLYWYRQTLGQGPEFLTYFQNEAQLEKSRLLSDRFSAERPKGSFSTLEIQRTEQGDSAMYLCASSSDREKLFFGSGTQLSVL.

The genes are TRBV11-2 and TRBJ2-3; 13 bases map to TRBD2. The CDR3 consists of 17 residues. Germline CDR1 and CDR2: SGHAT and FQNNGV. Trimming removed 1 base from V and 3 bases from J; junction bases left unmatched: 4. CDR3: CASSLVTSGRGTDTQYF. In nucleotides, the CDR3 is TGTGCCAGCAGCTTAGTCACTAGCGGGAGGGGAACAGATACGCAGTATTTT.

The genes are TRBV27 and TRBJ2-2; possibly TRBD1 for D (6 bases). The CDR3 covers 14 residues. Germline-derived CDR1 and CDR2 are MNHEY and SMNVEV (reference sequence). Trimming removed 2 bases from V and 7 bases from J, with 11 bases in between. The CDR3 is CASSLKQGVGELFF. Written as DNA, the CDR3 is TGTGCCAGCAGTTTAAAACAGGGAGTCGGGGAGCTGTTTTTT.